One sample yielded the 28 T cell receptor beta chains listed below, sequenced in a study of naive and memory T cell subsets. TCR cDNA received a 3' ligated oligonucleotide that carried a UMI. The SP2 primer and nested alpha and beta constant region primers amplified ligated cDNA in four rounds. TCRdb re-called the 5' RACE reads with MiXCR, one entry per CDR3 protein. The top ten clones hold approximately 9.7% of a sample with about 57,000 distinct CDR3 sequences, under 10% of them seen once. Receptors were obtained from a female donor in good health.

Only a few counts were recorded for this clonotype. V and J are TRBV29-1 and TRBJ2-3; TRBD2 aligns across 7 bases. J gave up 4 bases and V 4 bases, and 5 bases lay outside the gene matches. CDR1 and CDR2 from the germline V gene are SQVTM and ANQGSEA. The CDR3 extends over 13 amino acids. CDR3 region: CSVVRGEPDTQYF. Written as DNA, the CDR3 is TGCAGCGTTGTCCGGGGGGAGCCAGATACGCAGTATTTT.

This clonotype was seen more than once but under ten times. This rearrangement joins TRBV29-1 to TRBJ2-3; D ambiguous. Germline lookup yields CDR1 SQVTM and CDR2 ANQGSEA. The CDR3 sequence is 8 residues long. The CDR3 region has the DNA TGCGTGGCAGATACGCAGTATTTT. Its translation is CVADTQYF.

This clonotype has more than one count but fewer than ten. CDR3 amino acids: CASSLGVGTAEAFF. CDR3 in DNA: TGTGCCAGCAGTTTAGGCGTCGGCACGGCTGAAGCTTTCTTT. The chain employs TRBV12-3 or TRBV12-4 and TRBJ1-1; D is ambiguous. CDR3 length equals 14 residues. V was clipped by 1 base and J by 6 bases, with 12 bases between them.

V usage is TRBV20-1 and J usage is TRBJ1-2, with D possibly being TRBD1 (6 bases). Germline-derived CDR1 and CDR2 are DFQATT and SNEGSKA (reference sequence). This CDR3 has 14 residues. V gave up 6 bases and J gave up 4 bases, with 18 bases separating them. The CDR3 DNA reads TGCAGTGCCAATCCGGGGGCGACAAGCTATGGCTACACCTTC. Translation: CSANPGATSYGYTF.

Many counts were recorded for this clonotype. The chain recombines TRBV7-2 with TRBJ1-5; D is possibly TRBD1 (6 bases). Germline assignment: CDR1 SGHTA and CDR2 FQGNSA. V lost 5 bases, J lost 4 bases, and 12 bases lay in between. The CDR3 has 14 amino acids. CDR3: CASSPDRGNQPQHF. The CDR3 nucleotides are TGTGCCAGCAGCCCGGACAGAGGGAATCAGCCCCAGCATTTT.

As for this clonotype: A junction boundary mismatches the germline segment, possibly from a read error. The rearrangement joins TRBV2 to TRBJ1-3; no reliable D call. The CDR3 sequence is 15 residues long. Germline-derived CDR1 and CDR2 are SNHLY and FYNNEI. CDR3 sequence (DNA): TGTGCCATCAGTGAAGGTATCGCCTCTGGAAACACCATATATTTT. Protein product: CAISEGIASGNTIYF.

The sample holds many counts of this clonotype. The J gene is TRBJ2-3, the V gene TRBV9; D gene unclear. Trimming pared 5 bases from V and 1 base from J, leaving 8 bases between. This CDR3 is built from 13 residues. Germline CDR1 reads SGDLS; CDR2 reads YYNGEE. DNA for the CDR3: TGTGCCAGCAGGTCGCAGGGCACAGATACGCAGTATTTT. This encodes CASRSQGTDTQYF.

The V call is TRBV7-2, the J call TRBJ2-4; D may be TRBD1 (6 bases). CDR1 is SGHTA, CDR2 FQGNSA, per germline. The germline V and J ends were trimmed by 4 bases and 0 bases, with 13 bases remaining between them. The CDR3 sequence is 16 residues long. The CDR3: CASSSGQMLAKNIQYF. CDR3 DNA: TGTGCCAGCAGCTCCGGACAGATGTTAGCCAAAAACATTCAGTACTTC.

This clonotype appeared many times. The CDR3 loop reads CASSPTLGRGYEQYF. CDR3 nucleotide sequence: TGCGCCAGCAGCCCGACTCTCGGCAGGGGCTACGAGCAGTACTTC. This chain links TRBV4-3 with TRBJ2-7; a possible D gene is TRBD1 (6 bases). The CDR3 has 15 amino acids. Trimming removed 4 bases from V and 3 bases from J, with 16 bases in between. The V gene's germline CDR1 is LGHNA and CDR2 YSLEER.

The chain combines TRBV25-1 with TRBJ1-4; 7 bases match TRBD1. Germline V gives CDR1 MGHDK, CDR2 SYGVNS. Trimming removed 2 bases from V and 4 bases from J; junction bases left unmatched: 4. CDR3 size: 15 residues. The CDR3 region has the DNA TGTGCCAGCAGTGAAGGGACAGCTTGTAATGAAAAACTGTTTTTT. Protein sequence: CASSEGTACNEKLFF.

This clonotype was observed a few times. V usage is TRBV4-3 and J usage is TRBJ1-3, with 7 bases that match TRBD1. With V trimmed by 4 bases and J by 2 bases, 2 bases remained unmatched. Germline loops: CDR1 LGHNA, CDR2 YSLEER. CDR3 length: 14 amino acids. The CDR3: CASSRTGAGNTIYF. The CDR3 bases are TGCGCCAGCAGCCGCACAGGGGCTGGAAACACCATATATTTT.

The chain has TRBV6-6 and TRBJ1-6, with TRBD1 identical over 8 bases. CDR1 and CDR2 (germline): MNHNY, SVGAGI (reference sequence). J was trimmed by 8 bases and V by 5 bases; bases with no gene match: 5. The CDR3 is 14 residues long. This CDR3 is CASSRDRRYSPLHF. In nucleotides, the CDR3 is TGTGCCAGCAGTAGGGACAGGAGATATTCACCCCTCCACTTT.

This chain uses TRBV6-5 with TRBJ2-2; no firm D call. Germline values: CDR1 MNHEY, CDR2 SVGAGI. The CDR3 loop spans 12 amino acids. V lost 4 bases and J 8 bases, leaving 8 bases between the germline ends. The CDR3 region is CASSSPVGELFF. CDR3 nucleotides: TGTGCCAGCAGTTCTCCGGTAGGGGAGCTGTTTTTT.

The CDR3 loop is CASTPGTTHTGELFF. The CDR3 bases are TGTGCCAGCACCCCCGGGACTACTCACACCGGGGAGCTGTTTTTT. This chain connects TRBV5-4 to TRBJ2-2; 7 bases line up with TRBD2. Germline V gives CDR1 SGHNT, CDR2 YYREEE (reference sequence). CDR3 length: 15 residues. Trimming removed 6 bases from V and 3 bases from J; junction bases left unmatched: 8.

This clonotype was counted a few times. The chain links TRBV12-3 or TRBV12-4 to TRBJ2-7; 10 bases line up with TRBD1. Trimming took 5 bases from V and 4 from J; bases not matched to a gene: 2. This CDR3 is 13 amino acids long. This CDR3 reads CASSPGQGYEQYF. The CDR3 bases are TGTGCCAGCAGTCCGGGACAGGGGTACGAGCAGTACTTC.

The chain combines TRBV10-3 with TRBJ2-7, with D hard to call. V was shortened by 3 bases and J by 6 bases, with 12 bases between the two germline ends. This CDR3 contains 13 residues. The germline V gene has CDR1 ENHRY and CDR2 SYGVKD. CDR3 loop: CAISDEGSFEQYF. The CDR3 DNA reads TGTGCCATCAGTGATGAAGGTTCTTTCGAGCAGTACTTC.

This clonotype was observed a few times. This chain joins TRBV6-2 or TRBV6-3 and TRBJ2-1; possible D gene TRBD2, 5 bases. Looked up from germline, CDR1 is MNHEY and CDR2 is SVGEGT. The CDR3 is made up of 12 amino acids. Between the trimmed V and J ends, which lost 5 bases and 10 bases, there was a span of 12 bases. CDR3 sequence reads: CASSAWESEQFF. DNA of the CDR3: TGTGCCAGCAGTGCATGGGAGTCCGAGCAGTTCTTC.

This chain connects TRBV5-1 to TRBJ2-4, with a possible D match to TRBD1 (8 bases). This CDR3 contains 18 residues. CDR1 SGHRS and CDR2 YFSETQ come from the germline V gene. Between the trimmed V and J ends, which lost 4 bases and 6 bases, there was a span of 26 bases. CDR3 DNA: TGCGCCAGCAGCCAGGATCAACGACACAGGGGGGGAGGAAACATTCAGTACTTC. It is translated as CASSQDQRHRGGGNIQYF.

This clonotype was seen only a few times. The chain is built from TRBV4-2 and TRBJ2-2, with 7 positions matching TRBD1. V gave up 0 bases and J gave up 5 bases; unmatched junction bases: 3. Germline V gene sequence: CDR1 LGHNA, CDR2 YNFKEQ. The length of the CDR3 is 15 residues. CDR3 protein: CASSQETGSTGELFF. CDR3 nucleotides: TGTGCCAGCAGCCAAGAGACAGGGTCGACCGGGGAGCTGTTTTTT.

This chain joins TRBV4-3 and TRBJ2-2, with unresolved D. The CDR3 runs 15 residues. Trimming took 3 bases from V and 6 from J, leaving 14 bases between them. CDR1 and CDR2 from the germline V gene are LGHNA and YSLEER. The CDR3 DNA is TGCGCCAGCAGCCAGAGCGACACCGGGTCCGGGGAGCTGTTTTTT. This encodes CASSQSDTGSGELFF.

This clonotype has only a few counts. The chain has TRBV5-6 and TRBJ2-4; the match to TRBD1 covers 7 bases. With V trimmed by 5 bases and J by 7 bases, 9 bases remained unmatched. The germline V gene has CDR1 SGHDT and CDR2 YYEEEE. The CDR3 runs 14 residues. Here the CDR3 reads CASSYGQEENIQYF. CDR3 nucleotide sequence: TGTGCCAGCAGTTACGGACAGGAGGAGAACATTCAGTACTTC.

This clonotype was seen a handful of times. An end of the junction does not agree with germline; a read error may underlie this. The V and J genes are TRBV3-1 and TRBJ2-6; the D gene is possibly TRBD1 (6 bases). The CDR3 runs 14 residues. The germline V gene encodes CDR1 LGHDT and CDR2 YNNKEL (reference sequence). The CDR3 DNA follows: TGTGCCAGCAGCCAAGATAAAGGGGGCAACGTCCTGACTTTC. Protein product: CASSQDKGGNVLTF.

The sample holds a few counts of this clonotype. This chain joins TRBV12-3 or TRBV12-4 and TRBJ1-2, with TRBD1 as a possible D gene (5 bases). Trimming cost V 5 bases and J 4 bases, with 11 bases left between them. The CDR3 runs to 13 residues. The CDR3 DNA follows: TGTGCCAGCAGTCCTGACAGCTTCTATGGCTACACCTTC. This gives the protein CASSPDSFYGYTF.

This chain uses TRBV5-5 with TRBJ2-1; D is perhaps TRBD1 (6 bases). V was cut by 5 bases and J by 8 bases, with 14 bases left in between. Germline V lookup: CDR1 SGHKS, CDR2 YYEKEE (reference sequence). The CDR3 contains 13 residues. The CDR3 protein is CASSWTVTDEQFF. In DNA form, the CDR3 reads TGTGCCAGCAGTTGGACAGTTACGGATGAGCAGTTCTTC.

The gene calls are TRBV19 and TRBJ1-2; possible D gene TRBD1, 6 bases. V gave up 9 bases and J gave up 0 bases, with 11 bases separating them. The CDR3 loop spans 13 amino acids. Looked up from germline, CDR1 is LNHDA and CDR2 is SQIVND (reference sequence). Here the CDR3 DNA reads TGTGCCAGCAAACGACAGGCTAACTATGGCTACACCTTC. It specifies CASKRQANYGYTF.

This clonotype was found many times. The CDR3 DNA reads TGTGCCAGCTCACTTGGACAGTTGAACACTGAAGCTTTCTTT. It encodes CASSLGQLNTEAFF. The chain is built from TRBV18 and TRBJ1-1, with a possible D match to TRBD1 (6 bases). The length of the CDR3 is 14 residues. The germline gives CDR1 KGHSH, CDR2 LQKENI. V lost 4 bases, J lost 0 bases, and 9 bases lay in between.

This clonotype has a count of ten or more. The rearrangement links TRBV20-1 to TRBJ1-1, with 9 bases matching TRBD1. Unmatched junction bases numbered 16, after V lost 3 bases and J lost 5 bases. The CDR3 length is 17 residues. Germline values: CDR1 DFQATT, CDR2 SNEGSKA (reference sequence). The CDR3 region is CSASPRDRAPENTEAFF. The CDR3 nucleotides read TGCAGTGCTAGTCCTAGGGACAGGGCGCCCGAAAATACTGAAGCTTTCTTT.

Many counts were recorded for this clonotype. This chain uses TRBV20-1 with TRBJ1-1; weak D call: TRBD1 (5 bases). The CDR3 has 13 residues. Germline V gives CDR1 DFQATT, CDR2 SNEGSKA (reference sequence). V was pared by 5 bases and J by 3 bases, with 13 bases between. CDR3 nucleotide sequence: TGCAGTGCTCAGGGAAGGGGATACACTGAAGCTTTCTTT. This encodes CSAQGRGYTEAFF.